This TCR beta chain was captured by sequencing in a study of blood T cell repertoires in COVID-19 (dated by TCRdb to 2020 to 2021). About the study as a whole: Collaborator samples came from the United States, Italy and Spain and covered acute and convalescent phases of COVID-19. The dataset comprised deeply sampled blood TCRbeta repertoires from subjects exposed to, actively infected with, or recovered from COVID-19. Sample metadata almost always included a de-identified subject ID, COVID-19 status, age in years and sex. Samples were obtained from the ongoing ImmuneRACE study (first 160 participants) and from some 1,300 subjects provided by 6 global collaborators. The repertoires were released in a freely available public database intended as a resource for research on the immune response to SARS-CoV-2. Where HLA class I and class II types were available, the types were taken from metadata supplied by the sample provider, not from assay-based typing. The material from the prospective study consisted of cDNA or gDNA derived from T cells, B-cell-depleted T cells, or PBMCs.

To note about this clone: Its antigen remains undetermined. No clone much larger than this one lies a single base away; base qualities are absent.

What the study reported, not specific to this receptor: Clinical and demographic metadata were provided uncurated, with the amount varying by source and participant.

TCRbeta CDR3 regions were amplified from genomic DNA by means of the immunoSEQ Assay, a bias-controlled multiplex PCR. The authors' pipeline ran thus. The number of nucleated cells in each sample was estimated from the amplification of reference gene primers within the assay. Sequence reads were collapsed and filtered to measure the absolute abundance of every unique TCRbeta CDR3 rearrangement. For each sample, productive Simpson clonality was calculated as the square root of Simpson's diversity index over productive rearrangements. TCRdb carries this immuneACCESS record with in-frame sequences only. Its versions omit some clonotypes, under half of them owing to an unresolved V gene in the studies checked, with the rest unexplained. Clone size and the V and J calls come from that table; the DNA yielded D and trimming. This sample is represented by fewer than 400,000 clones; 85% of them were singletons. The ten largest clones represent about 3.6% of the sample.

The germline V gene supplies CDR1 MDHEN and CDR2 SYDVKM. From V the trimming removes 2 bases and from J it removes 1 base, while the gene matches leave 3 bases of the junction unaccounted for. The CDR3 covers 17 residues, taking in both the cysteine and the phenylalanine. The CDR3 DNA has 51 bases and is translated from base 1. Whole blood was collected in K2EDTA tubes by collaborating institutions according to the institutions' own protocols. For TCRbeta analysis, collaborators shipped samples as frozen whole blood, isolated PBMCs, or DNA extracted from either of those sample types. Sequencing was performed on peripheral blood. This sequence originates from a woman between 18 and 29 years old with acute or convalescent COVID-19. The rearrangement combines TRBV28 with TRBJ2-6; TRBD1 aligns with 9 central bases. The CDR3 reads as follows: CASSLVGQGSGANVLTF. The DNA is as follows: TGTGCCAGCAGTTTAGTAGGACAGGGGTCTGGGGCCAACGTCCTGACTTTC.